Given below is one TCR beta chain in context. Its antigen is not known. The source of the sample is a study of beta chain features in type 1 diabetes. Regarding the study as a whole: High-TCR-expressing cells could be over-represented by cDNA sequencing. Naive, central memory and regulatory TCRB repertoires appeared more similar among patients than healthy donors. Within each of all four CD4+ subsets, Type 1 diabetes patients had TCRB CDR3s that were moderately but significantly shorter.

This CDR3 spans 13 amino acids. Germline V CDR1 and CDR2: SGHTA, FQGNSA. Trimming stripped 1 base from V and 1 base from J, with 4 bases between. Blood was drawn once from each donor into heparinised tubes. The draws averaged roughly 120 mL. Investigators reverse transcribed all isolated RNA, so they sequenced expressed TCRB transcripts. Sequenced by immunoSEQ multiplex PCR; TCRdb stores in-frame clones only, minus some. The table lists around 500,000 clones, around 28% of them singletons. The clonotype originates from a man between 18 and 29 years old in good health. The J gene is TRBJ2-5, the V gene TRBV7-2, with D uncertain. The specimen sequenced was naive CD4+ T cells from blood. CDR3 amino acids: CASSLVIQETQYF. The DNA for the CDR3 is TGTGCCAGCAGCTTAGTCATCCAAGAGACCCAGTACTTC.